A selection of T cell receptor beta chains follows, all from one sample in a study of T cell responses to AZD1222 COVID-19 vaccine. Sequencing was performed with immunoSEQ multiplex PCR; in TCRdb, only in-frame clones are kept and a portion is missing. This table has under 25,000 clones, 84% appearing once. Sequencing was performed on peripheral blood, taken 28 days after the second AZD1222 dose. The receptors were gathered from an adult who received the AZD1222 COVID-19 vaccine. The CDR3 runs from the conserved cysteine through the conserved F or W. Each record gives: clone size, V gene, J gene, D gene, CDR3 protein, CDR3 DNA. D genes are given only for firm matches. Some rows have no size entry. The others give once, few or many, or a class for an expanded clone.

clone_size: -; v_call: TRBV11-3; j_call: TRBJ1-2; d_call: -; cdr3_aa: CASSFTGVYGYTF; cdr3_nt: TGTGCCAGCAGCTTCACAGGAGTCTATGGCTACACCTTC
clone_size: -; v_call: TRBV3-1/TRBV3-2; j_call: TRBJ2-7; d_call: TRBD1; cdr3_aa: CASSHGTGQGGYEQYF; cdr3_nt: TGTGCCAGCAGCCATGGAACGGGACAGGGTGGTTACGAGCAGTACTTC
clone_size: -; v_call: TRBV28; j_call: TRBJ1-5; d_call: -; cdr3_aa: CASTMFKDGSNQPQHF; cdr3_nt: TGTGCCAGCACCATGTTCAAGGACGGTAGCAATCAGCCCCAGCATTTT
clone_size: -; v_call: TRBV3-1/TRBV3-2; j_call: TRBJ1-1; d_call: -; cdr3_aa: CASSRGVTEAFF; cdr3_nt: TGTGCCAGCAGCCGAGGTGTCACTGAAGCTTTCTTT
clone_size: -; v_call: TRBV6-9; j_call: TRBJ1-2; d_call: TRBD1; cdr3_aa: CASSYRGQGTNYGYTF; cdr3_nt: TGTGCCAGCAGTTATCGCGGACAGGGGACTAACTATGGCTACACCTTC
clone_size: -; v_call: TRBV6-5; j_call: TRBJ1-5; d_call: -; cdr3_aa: CASSYSRGKQPQHF; cdr3_nt: TGTGCCAGCAGTTACTCGCGGGGAAAGCAGCCCCAGCATTTT
clone_size: -; v_call: TRBV6-4; j_call: TRBJ1-1; d_call: TRBD1; cdr3_aa: CASINRGGEAFF; cdr3_nt: TGTGCCAGCATAAACAGGGGGGGTGAAGCTTTCTTT
clone_size: -; v_call: TRBV9; j_call: TRBJ1-6; d_call: -; cdr3_aa: CASSVGPPYNSPLHF; cdr3_nt: TGTGCCAGCAGCGTCGGGCCGCCGTATAATTCACCCCTCCACTTT
clone_size: -; v_call: TRBV2; j_call: TRBJ2-1; d_call: TRBD2; cdr3_aa: CASNSRSGTGLHNEQFF; cdr3_nt: TGTGCCAGCAACAGTCGTAGCGGGACCGGGTTGCACAATGAGCAGTTCTTC
clone_size: -; v_call: TRBV27; j_call: TRBJ2-7; d_call: TRBD1; cdr3_aa: CASSYQGAGEQYF; cdr3_nt: TGTGCCAGCAGTTATCAGGGGGCGGGTGAGCAGTACTTC
clone_size: -; v_call: TRBV5-5; j_call: TRBJ2-7; d_call: -; cdr3_aa: CASSLDGASYEQYF; cdr3_nt: TGTGCCAGCAGCTTGGATGGCGCGTCCTACGAGCAGTACTTC
clone_size: -; v_call: TRBV24-1; j_call: TRBJ1-3; d_call: -; cdr3_aa: CATSYPGNTIYF; cdr3_nt: TGTGCCACCAGTTACCCCGGAAACACCATATATTTT
clone_size: few; v_call: TRBV29-1; j_call: TRBJ2-7; d_call: -; cdr3_aa: CSVEGGGWAPYEQYF; cdr3_nt: TGCAGCGTTGAAGGGGGGGGCTGGGCTCCCTACGAGCAGTACTTC
clone_size: once; v_call: TRBV14; j_call: TRBJ2-2; d_call: -; cdr3_aa: CASSPLGQADTGELFF; cdr3_nt: TGTGCCAGCAGCCCGCTAGGGCAGGCTGACACCGGGGAGCTGTTTTTT
clone_size: -; v_call: TRBV19; j_call: TRBJ2-1; d_call: -; cdr3_aa: CASSIPGLGARGQFF; cdr3_nt: TGTGCCAGTAGTATCCCGGGACTGGGGGCAAGGGGGCAGTTCTTC
clone_size: -; v_call: TRBV30; j_call: TRBJ1-2; d_call: -; cdr3_aa: CAWSSGVGLNGYTF; cdr3_nt: TGTGCCTGGAGCTCAGGGGTTGGTCTGAATGGCTACACCTTC
clone_size: -; v_call: TRBV7-9; j_call: TRBJ1-4; d_call: -; cdr3_aa: CASSRPGPSLNEKLFF; cdr3_nt: TGTGCCAGCAGCCGACCGGGCCCCAGTTTAAATGAAAAACTGTTTTTT
clone_size: -; v_call: TRBV7-9; j_call: TRBJ2-7; d_call: -; cdr3_aa: CASSVNREGYEQYF; cdr3_nt: TGTGCCAGCAGCGTAAACAGGGAGGGCTACGAGCAGTACTTC
clone_size: -; v_call: TRBV7-3; j_call: TRBJ2-1; d_call: TRBD2; cdr3_aa: CASSLSGSSYNEQFF; cdr3_nt: TGTGCCAGCAGCTTAAGCGGGAGTTCCTACAATGAGCAGTTCTTC
clone_size: -; v_call: TRBV18; j_call: TRBJ2-3; d_call: TRBD2; cdr3_aa: CASSRTSGTDTQYF; cdr3_nt: TGTGCCAGCTCAAGGACTAGCGGCACAGATACGCAGTATTTT
clone_size: -; v_call: TRBV12-3/TRBV12-4; j_call: TRBJ1-1; d_call: -; cdr3_aa: CASSLAGSAEAFF; cdr3_nt: TGTGCCAGCAGTTTAGCGGGGTCCGCTGAAGCTTTCTTT
clone_size: few; v_call: TRBV14; j_call: TRBJ2-6; d_call: -; cdr3_aa: CASSQWLRSGANVLTF; cdr3_nt: TGTGCCAGCAGCCAATGGCTGAGATCTGGGGCCAACGTCCTGACTTTC
clone_size: -; v_call: TRBV2; j_call: TRBJ2-7; d_call: TRBD2; cdr3_aa: CASSENPGLADISYEQYF; cdr3_nt: TGTGCCAGCAGTGAGAACCCGGGACTAGCGGATATATCCTACGAGCAGTACTTC
clone_size: -; v_call: TRBV5-6; j_call: TRBJ1-2; d_call: -; cdr3_aa: CASSFLGALGGYTF; cdr3_nt: TGTGCCAGCAGCTTCCTGGGGGCGCTAGGTGGCTACACCTTC
clone_size: -; v_call: TRBV11-2; j_call: TRBJ1-2; d_call: -; cdr3_aa: CASSLVAGARSHGYTF; cdr3_nt: TGTGCCAGCAGCTTAGTGGCCGGGGCGCGTTCCCATGGCTACACCTTC
clone_size: -; v_call: TRBV18; j_call: TRBJ2-3; d_call: -; cdr3_aa: CASSPPSEAADTQYF; cdr3_nt: TGTGCCAGCTCACCCCCTAGCGAGGCGGCCGATACGCAGTATTTT
clone_size: -; v_call: TRBV11-2; j_call: TRBJ2-1; d_call: -; cdr3_aa: CASSSPGGVYDEQFF; cdr3_nt: TGTGCCAGCAGCTCCCCCGGTGGTGTCTACGATGAGCAGTTCTTC
clone_size: -; v_call: TRBV25-1; j_call: TRBJ1-2; d_call: -; cdr3_aa: CASSLGFSPGYTF; cdr3_nt: TGTGCCAGCAGTCTAGGGTTTAGTCCTGGCTACACCTTC
clone_size: once; v_call: TRBV11-3; j_call: TRBJ2-7; d_call: TRBD2; cdr3_aa: CASSLDGASGSEQYF; cdr3_nt: TGTGCCAGCAGCTTAGATGGGGCTAGCGGGAGTGAGCAGTACTTC
clone_size: -; v_call: TRBV14; j_call: TRBJ1-1; d_call: -; cdr3_aa: CASSQDWGAGVNTEAFF; cdr3_nt: TGTGCCAGCAGCCAAGATTGGGGGGCCGGGGTGAACACTGAAGCTTTCTTT
clone_size: -; v_call: TRBV7-2; j_call: TRBJ2-3; d_call: TRBD2; cdr3_aa: CASSPVAGGEDTQYF; cdr3_nt: TGTGCCAGCAGCCCCGTAGCGGGAGGGGAAGATACGCAGTATTTT
clone_size: once; v_call: TRBV11-2; j_call: TRBJ2-7; d_call: TRBD2; cdr3_aa: CASSSFTGTTGEQYF; cdr3_nt: TGTGCCAGCAGCTCCTTTACGGGGACTACGGGCGAGCAGTACTTC
clone_size: few; v_call: TRBV19; j_call: TRBJ1-1; d_call: TRBD1; cdr3_aa: CASSSGTAALRTEAFF; cdr3_nt: TGTGCCAGTAGTTCCGGGACAGCCGCTTTAAGGACTGAAGCTTTCTTT
clone_size: -; v_call: TRBV10-2; j_call: TRBJ2-7; d_call: TRBD2; cdr3_aa: CASSDVRGGRADEQYF; cdr3_nt: TGCGCCAGCAGTGACGTGCGGGGAGGGAGGGCCGACGAGCAGTACTTC
clone_size: -; v_call: TRBV7-8; j_call: TRBJ1-6; d_call: -; cdr3_aa: CASSPRAVVSIVHF; cdr3_nt: TGTGCCAGCAGCCCTCGGGCGGTGGTCAGTATTGTCCACTTT
clone_size: -; v_call: TRBV5-1; j_call: TRBJ2-5; d_call: -; cdr3_aa: CASSSTGAKGETQYF; cdr3_nt: TGCGCCAGCAGCTCGACAGGAGCTAAGGGAGAGACCCAGTACTTC
clone_size: -; v_call: TRBV2; j_call: TRBJ1-6; d_call: -; cdr3_aa: CASSVARGGAPNNSPLHF; cdr3_nt: TGTGCCAGCAGTGTGGCCCGGGGGGGGGCTCCCAATAATTCACCCCTCCACTTT
clone_size: -; v_call: TRBV13; j_call: TRBJ2-6; d_call: -; cdr3_aa: CASSPFQRGISGANVLTF; cdr3_nt: TGTGCCAGCAGCCCCTTTCAAAGGGGGATTTCTGGGGCCAACGTCCTGACTTTC
clone_size: -; v_call: TRBV3-1/TRBV3-2; j_call: TRBJ1-2; d_call: TRBD1; cdr3_aa: CASRTGQGGYGYTF; cdr3_nt: TGTGCCAGCAGGACGGGACAGGGAGGCTATGGCTACACCTTC
clone_size: -; v_call: TRBV6-5; j_call: TRBJ1-2; d_call: -; cdr3_aa: CASRLGKGGYTF; cdr3_nt: TGTGCCAGCAGATTGGGCAAGGGAGGCTACACCTTC
clone_size: -; v_call: TRBV23-1; j_call: TRBJ2-7; d_call: -; cdr3_aa: CASTHPDGSYEQYF; cdr3_nt: TGCGCCAGCACCCACCCGGACGGGAGTTACGAGCAGTACTTC
clone_size: -; v_call: TRBV7-9; j_call: TRBJ2-3; d_call: -; cdr3_aa: CASSLGLYTQYF; cdr3_nt: TGTGCCAGCAGCTTAGGTCTTTATACGCAGTATTTT
clone_size: -; v_call: TRBV18; j_call: TRBJ1-1; d_call: TRBD1; cdr3_aa: CASSPNGQGEAFF; cdr3_nt: TGTGCCAGCTCACCCAACGGACAGGGGGAAGCTTTCTTT
clone_size: -; v_call: TRBV7-6; j_call: TRBJ2-3; d_call: -; cdr3_aa: CASSLGVTSTDTQYF; cdr3_nt: TGTGCCAGCAGCTTAGGAGTCACATCCACAGATACGCAGTATTTT
clone_size: -; v_call: TRBV9; j_call: TRBJ1-2; d_call: -; cdr3_aa: CASSVVGGAGGYTF; cdr3_nt: TGTGCCAGCAGCGTAGTTGGGGGGGCTGGCGGCTACACCTTC
clone_size: -; v_call: TRBV7-2; j_call: TRBJ2-7; d_call: TRBD2; cdr3_aa: CASSLAVGLAVVEQYF; cdr3_nt: TGTGCCAGCAGCTTAGCGGTGGGACTAGCGGTGGTCGAGCAGTACTTC
clone_size: -; v_call: TRBV3-1/TRBV3-2; j_call: TRBJ2-2; d_call: TRBD2; cdr3_aa: CASSRAGHGTGELFF; cdr3_nt: TGTGCCAGCAGCCGAGCGGGGCACGGCACCGGGGAGCTGTTTTTT
clone_size: -; v_call: TRBV14; j_call: TRBJ2-7; d_call: -; cdr3_aa: CASSQVPPGRLTFEQYF; cdr3_nt: TGTGCCAGCAGCCAAGTACCCCCGGGACGCCTAACATTCGAGCAGTACTTC
clone_size: -; v_call: TRBV5-1; j_call: TRBJ1-2; d_call: -; cdr3_aa: CASSLGTANSFGYTF; cdr3_nt: TGCGCCAGCAGCTTGGGGACAGCCAATTCTTTCGGCTACACCTTC
clone_size: -; v_call: TRBV14; j_call: TRBJ2-7; d_call: -; cdr3_aa: CASSQRITYEQYF; cdr3_nt: TGTGCCAGCAGCCAGCGAATAACCTACGAGCAGTACTTC
clone_size: -; v_call: TRBV5-1; j_call: TRBJ2-7; d_call: -; cdr3_aa: CASSVTSSAKAYEQYF; cdr3_nt: TGCGCCAGCAGCGTGACATCTAGCGCTAAGGCGTACGAGCAGTACTTC
clone_size: medium-sized; v_call: TRBV19; j_call: TRBJ2-1; d_call: -; cdr3_aa: CASSVVRDSYNEQFF; cdr3_nt: TGTGCCAGTAGCGTGGTCAGGGACTCCTACAATGAGCAGTTCTTC
clone_size: -; v_call: TRBV28; j_call: TRBJ1-1; d_call: -; cdr3_aa: CASSFPDRPNTEAFF; cdr3_nt: TGTGCCAGCAGTTTTCCCGACAGGCCGAACACTGAAGCTTTCTTT
clone_size: -; v_call: TRBV18; j_call: TRBJ1-5; d_call: -; cdr3_aa: CASSPPGRSSNQPQHF; cdr3_nt: TGTGCCAGCTCACCACCGGGACGGTCTAGCAATCAGCCCCAGCATTTT
clone_size: -; v_call: TRBV5-1; j_call: TRBJ2-2; d_call: -; cdr3_aa: CASSIRENTGELFF; cdr3_nt: TGCGCCAGCAGCATCCGGGAGAACACCGGGGAGCTGTTTTTT
clone_size: -; v_call: TRBV6-5; j_call: TRBJ1-1; d_call: -; cdr3_aa: CASSPGGANTEAFF; cdr3_nt: TGTGCCAGCAGCCCGGGTGGGGCCAACACTGAAGCTTTCTTT
clone_size: -; v_call: TRBV5-4; j_call: TRBJ1-3; d_call: TRBD1; cdr3_aa: CASSTGGPRNTIYF; cdr3_nt: TGTGCCAGCAGCACAGGGGGCCCTCGAAACACCATATATTTT
clone_size: -; v_call: TRBV6-5; j_call: TRBJ2-2; d_call: -; cdr3_aa: CASSYISNTGELFF; cdr3_nt: TGTGCCAGCAGTTATATTTCGAACACCGGGGAGCTGTTTTTT